This T cell receptor (beta chain) derives from a study of blood T cell repertoires in COVID-19. About the research overall: The origin of the acute and convalescent COVID-19 samples was the United States, Italy and Spain. The analysed material was cDNA or gDNA that came from T cells, B-cell-depleted T cells, or PBMCs.

CDR1 is LNHDA, CDR2 SQIVND, per germline (reference sequence). This CDR3 contains 15 residues. Between the trimmed V and J ends, which lost 0 bases and 3 bases, there was a span of 9 bases. TCRdb's table, derived via immunoSEQ multiplex PCR, lists solely in-frame clones and lacks some. The sample includes roughly 50,000 clones, around 90% seen only once; the top ten take 13%. The TCR sequence derives from an elderly man with acute or convalescent COVID-19. Sequenced: peripheral blood. The rearrangement joins TRBV19 to TRBJ1-3; D uncertain. The CDR3 here is CASSIDGNSGNTIYF. DNA for the CDR3: TGTGCCAGTAGTATAGACGGGAATAGTGGAAACACCATATATTTT.